This T cell receptor (beta chain) was obtained from a study of T-cell memory formation after mild COVID-19. Overall study: Across donors, TCR clusters were largely donor specific. General study points: Second-wave clones peaking on day 37 lacked confirmed SARS-CoV-2 specificity. Clones shrinking from day 15 to 85 showed even CD4/CD8 mixes; later expanders tilted CD4+.

Details on this clonotype: The antigen remains undetermined.

The CDR3 loop spans 14 amino acids. Trimming removed 0 bases from V and 0 bases from J, with 3 bases in between. Germline V gene data show CDR1 as LGHNA and CDR2 as YSLEER. A 5'RACE reaction primed in the constant segment made cDNA libraries of TCR alpha and TCR beta, and these carried sample barcodes and UMIs. MiXCR, applied by TCRdb to the 5' RACE reads, yields one record per CDR3 protein. Among a few hundred thousand distinct CDR3 sequences, about 16% were seen once, and the ten largest hold 20% to 25%. The rearrangement links TRBV4-3 to TRBJ1-5, with unresolved D. The sequence was obtained from a man aged 18 to 30 who had mild COVID-19 (a few samples of this study predate the infection). Cell type and time point are not known. Sequences were obtained from PBMCs or a T cell subset sorted from them (not recorded which). The CDR3 spells CASSQEHSNQPQHF. CDR3 DNA sequence: TGCGCCAGCAGCCAAGAGCATAGCAATCAGCCCCAGCATTTT.